This TCR beta chain was recorded in a study of beta chain features in type 1 diabetes. A CD45RO/CCR7/CD25/CD127/CD95/CD27 panel sorted naive, central memory, regulatory and stem cell-like memory CD4+ cells. Details on this clone: Antigen unknown.

TCRB transcripts that were expressed got sequenced, as all of the isolated RNA had been reverse transcribed. This table comes from immunoSEQ multiplex PCR, and its TCRdb copy is limited to in-frame clones, with some not included. This repertoire shows roughly 340,000 clones, approximately 12% found once; its top ten account for around 0.0099%. Findings and limits, study-wide: These data did not resolve whether HLA type affects TCRB rearrangement. Among patients with Type 1 diabetes, TCRB CDR3s were moderately but significantly shorter in every one of the four CD4+ subsets.

Germline V CDR1 and CDR2: KGHSH, LQKENI. The CDR3 length is 15 residues. Trimming took 2 bases from V and 4 from J; bases not matched to a gene: 2. The chain couples TRBV18 to TRBJ2-3, with TRBD2 identical over 11 bases. The material sequenced was naive CD4+ T cells from blood. The source of this sequence is a woman between 18 and 30 years old with type 1 diabetes. Written as DNA, the CDR3 is TGTGCCAGCTCACCAGGGACTAGCGGTTCAGATACGCAGTATTTT. Translated, it gives CASSPGTSGSDTQYF.